The 27 T cell receptor beta chains reported below all come from one sample, sequenced in a study of cytomegalovirus exposure and HLA in healthy donors. PCR primers comprised 60 Vbeta and 13 Jbeta primers. Here immunoSEQ multiplex PCR was the method, and the copy in TCRdb shows in-frame clones only, minus some. The sample records 120,000 to 150,000 clones, about three quarters being singletons. Sequencing used PBMCs. The receptor set was obtained from a woman in her thirties in good health and CMV-seronegative.

V gene TRBV7-6 combines with J gene TRBJ2-1; a possible D gene is TRBD2 (6 bases). The V gene's germline CDR1 is SGHVS and CDR2 FNYEAQ. This CDR3 contains 16 residues. The V end was cut by 4 bases, the J end by 0 bases, with 13 bases between. The CDR3, as DNA: TGTGCCAGCAGCTCGGCGGGACCGAGCTCCTACAATGAGCAGTTCTTC. Its protein product is CASSSAGPSSYNEQFF.

The rearrangement joins TRBV7-9 to TRBJ2-2; D possibly corresponds to TRBD2 (6 bases). The CDR3 spans 13 residues. Trimming pared 5 bases from V and 4 bases from J, leaving 8 bases between. The germline gives CDR1 SEHNR, CDR2 FQNEAQ (reference sequence). CDR3: CASSRSGTGELFF. The DNA of the CDR3 is TGTGCCAGCAGCCGTAGCGGCACCGGGGAGCTGTTTTTT.

The chain uses TRBV19 and TRBJ2-7, with a possible D match to TRBD1 (5 bases). Trimming cost V 3 bases and J 5 bases, with 14 bases left between them. The V gene's germline CDR1 is LNHDA and CDR2 SQIVND (reference sequence). The CDR3 is 14 residues long. CDR3 DNA: TGTGCCAGTAGTATCCAGGGTTATTTGGACGAGCAGTACTTC. Translation gives CASSIQGYLDEQYF.

This chain connects TRBV11-1 to TRBJ1-1; possibly TRBD1 for D (6 bases). V lost 4 bases, J lost 1 base, and 13 bases lay in between. Germline assignment: CDR1 SGHAT and CDR2 FQDESV (reference sequence). This CDR3 is built from 15 residues. The CDR3 region is CASSSIDRPNTEAFF. The CDR3, as DNA: TGTGCCAGCAGCTCCATCGACAGGCCGAACACTGAAGCTTTCTTT.

This chain connects TRBV30 to TRBJ1-5; tentative D call: TRBD1 (5 bases). Germline CDR1 and CDR2: GTSNPN and SVGIG (reference sequence). This CDR3 region has 14 residues. The V gene lost 2 bases and the J gene lost 5 bases, with 13 bases spanning the gap. CDR3 nucleotides: TGTGCCTGGAGTACATTGTCAGGGCATCAGCCCCAGCATTTT. It encodes CAWSTLSGHQPQHF.

The genes are TRBV18 and TRBJ2-5; D remains unclear. The CDR3 is 12 residues long. CDR1 and CDR2 (germline): KGHSH, LQKENI. Trimming removed 5 bases at V and 0 bases at J, with 4 bases between. The CDR3 region is CASSSYQETQYF. CDR3 DNA sequence: TGTGCCAGCTCATCGTACCAAGAGACCCAGTACTTC.

J is TRBJ2-7 and V is TRBV29-1; 9 bases line up with TRBD1. Germline-derived CDR1 and CDR2 are SQVTM and ANQGSEA. After removal of 7 bases from V and 5 bases from J, the junction contained 12 bases not matched to a gene. The CDR3 covers 14 residues. The CDR3 DNA follows: TGCAGCGGTACCTTCCCGGGACAGGGTGACGAGCAGTACTTC. It specifies CSGTFPGQGDEQYF.

The CDR3 coding sequence is TGTGCCAGCAGTCAGACTAGCGGGAGGGGGAATGAGCAGTTCTTC. Its translation: CASSQTSGRGNEQFF. The chain links TRBV6-6 to TRBJ2-1, with TRBD2 matching 14 bases. CDR3 length: 15 amino acids. CDR1 is MNHNY, CDR2 SVGAGI, per germline (reference sequence). J gave up 7 bases and V 5 bases, and 4 bases lay outside the gene matches.

This clone has just one count. The gene calls are TRBV5-4 and TRBJ2-3; TRBD2 matches at 13 bases. The CDR3 consists of 16 residues. After removal of 4 bases from V and 3 bases from J, the junction contained 5 bases not matched to a gene. Germline V gene lookup returns CDR1 SGHNT and CDR2 YYREEE (reference sequence). This CDR3 is CASSPGLAGVTDTQYF. DNA of the CDR3: TGTGCCAGCAGCCCCGGACTAGCGGGGGTAACAGATACGCAGTATTTT.

V gene TRBV19 combines with J gene TRBJ2-3; maybe TRBD2 (6 bases). CDR3 size: 13 residues. V lost 6 bases and J lost 1, with 8 bases in between. Looked up from germline, CDR1 is LNHDA and CDR2 is SQIVND (reference sequence). CDR3 in amino acids: CASSQRGTDTQYF. The CDR3 DNA reads TGTGCCAGTAGCCAGCGGGGCACAGATACGCAGTATTTT.

The chain carries TRBV7-3 and TRBJ2-1; TRBD1 matches 8 bases. The CDR3 covers 13 residues. Germline CDR1 is SGHTA and CDR2 is FQGTGA. J was trimmed by 9 bases and V by 5 bases; bases with no gene match: 6. CDR3 sequence reads: CASSVDRDTEQFF. The CDR3, as DNA: TGTGCCAGCAGCGTGGACAGGGACACTGAGCAGTTCTTC.

This chain connects TRBV5-1 to TRBJ2-3; perhaps TRBD1 as D (8 bases). The CDR3 runs 14 residues. Per germline, CDR1 SGHRS and CDR2 YFSETQ. V dropped 7 bases and J dropped 4 bases, with 16 bases sitting between them. CDR3 sequence: CASGTGGAPDTQYF. The CDR3 DNA sequence: TGCGCCAGCGGAACAGGGGGGGCACCAGATACGCAGTATTTT.

The V and J genes are TRBV7-9 and TRBJ1-3; the D is unclear. Trimming stripped 1 base from V and 0 bases from J, with 13 bases between. Germline CDR1 reads SEHNR; CDR2 reads FQNEAQ (reference sequence). CDR3 length: 17 amino acids. CDR3 in DNA: TGTGCCAGCAGCTTAGAGGGCGCGGGGAGCTCTGGAAACACCATATATTTT. It yields the protein CASSLEGAGSSGNTIYF.

The CDR3 loop reads CASSSGLAGGPIKPQETQYF. DNA of the CDR3: TGTGCCAGCAGCTCCGGACTAGCGGGAGGGCCTATCAAGCCCCAAGAGACCCAGTACTTC. This chain links TRBV7-8 with TRBJ2-5, with 15 bases lining up with TRBD2. Germline-derived CDR1 and CDR2 are SGHVS and FQNEAQ. V lost 4 bases to trimming and J lost 1 base; unmatched junction nucleotides: 13. CDR3 length: 20 residues.

This clone was seen only once. The J gene is TRBJ2-1, the V gene TRBV27; 8 bases map to TRBD2. CDR1 MNHEY and CDR2 SMNVEV come from the germline V gene (reference sequence). This CDR3 region has 17 residues. The junction had 10 bases not matched to a gene; V was cut back by 6 bases and J by 0 bases. CDR3 in amino acids: CASSSPSGRASYNEQFF. The CDR3 DNA follows: TGTGCCAGCAGCTCTCCATCCGGGAGGGCCTCCTACAATGAGCAGTTCTTC.

The rearrangement joins TRBV5-1 to TRBJ1-3; D is uncertain. CDR1 and CDR2 (germline): SGHRS, YFSETQ. V lost 5 bases to trimming and J lost 0 bases, with 9 bases between them. The CDR3 is 14 residues long. CDR3 in amino acids: CASRLGSSGNTIYF. CDR3 nucleotides: TGCGCCAGCAGGCTTGGGAGCTCTGGAAACACCATATATTTT. The full variable domain, its missing parts supplied by reference TRBV5-1 and TRBJ1-3, is KAGVTQTPRYLIKTRGQQVTLSCSPISGHRSVSWYQQTPGQGLQFLFEYFSETQRNKGNFPGRFSGRQFSNSRSEMNVSTLELGDSALYLCASRLGSSGNTIYFGEGSWLTVV.

This sequence joins TRBV7-2 and TRBJ2-7, with 9 bases identical to TRBD2. V shed 6 bases and J 5 bases; nucleotides not matched to a gene: 5. Germline V CDR1 and CDR2: SGHTA, FQGNSA. This CDR3 comprises 13 residues. CDR3 residues: CASSTGLANEQYF. The CDR3 DNA follows: TGTGCCAGCAGTACGGGACTAGCTAACGAGCAGTACTTC.

This clone appeared a single time. The rearrangement joins TRBV28 to TRBJ2-1; the D is unclear. CDR1 is MDHEN and CDR2 is SYDVKM in the germline V gene. The CDR3 has 12 amino acids. V lost 6 bases, J lost 8 bases, and 11 bases lay in between. The CDR3 reads CASSSGVDEQFF. The CDR3 nucleotides are TGTGCCAGCAGCTCGGGTGTCGATGAGCAGTTCTTC.

The rearrangement uses TRBV2 and TRBJ2-7; D possibly corresponds to TRBD1 (6 bases). The CDR3 spans 14 residues. Germline loops: CDR1 SNHLY, CDR2 FYNNEI. V was cut by 4 bases and J by 0 bases, with 10 bases left in between. CDR3 DNA: TGTGCCAGCAGTGCCGGGACACCCTCCTACGAGCAGTACTTC. This encodes CASSAGTPSYEQYF.

V and J are TRBV6-4 and TRBJ2-2, with 7 bases aligning to TRBD1. Trimming cost V 5 bases and J 3 bases; bases outside gene matches: 3. Looked up from germline, CDR1 is MRHNA and CDR2 is SNTAGT. This CDR3 spans 14 amino acids. The CDR3 DNA follows: TGTGCCAGCAGTCTCCAGGGGGACACCGGGGAGCTGTTTTTT. Its protein is CASSLQGDTGELFF.

The chain uses TRBV5-1 and TRBJ2-3; 9 positions match TRBD2. V shed 0 bases and J 6 bases; nucleotides not matched to a gene: 5. The CDR3 covers 15 residues. Germline assignment: CDR1 SGHRS and CDR2 YFSETQ. CDR3 protein: CASSLGKLAGDTQYF. The DNA for the CDR3 is TGCGCCAGCAGCTTGGGTAAACTAGCGGGCGATACGCAGTATTTT. Based on the CDR3 plus reference TRBV5-1 and TRBJ2-3, the full variable domain is KAGVTQTPRYLIKTRGQQVTLSCSPISGHRSVSWYQQTPGQGLQFLFEYFSETQRNKGNFPGRFSGRQFSNSRSEMNVSTLELGDSALYLCASSLGKLAGDTQYFGPGTRLTVL.

The chain has TRBV6-5 and TRBJ2-1, with TRBD2 matching 10 bases. V was pared by 8 bases and J by 2 bases, with 3 bases of the junction left unmatched. This CDR3 comprises 14 residues. The germline gives CDR1 MNHEY, CDR2 SVGAGI. The CDR3: CASQRGGAYNEQFF. The DNA for the CDR3 is TGTGCCAGCCAGCGGGGGGGCGCCTACAATGAGCAGTTCTTC.

The J gene is TRBJ2-2, the V gene TRBV25-1, with 7 bases matching TRBD2. The CDR3 has 15 residues. Unmatched junction bases numbered 3, after V lost 2 bases and J lost 3 bases. CDR1 is MGHDK, CDR2 SYGVNS, per germline. CDR3 loop: CASSEGSGDTGELFF. CDR3 in DNA: TGTGCCAGCAGTGAAGGGAGCGGGGACACCGGGGAGCTGTTTTTT.

The chain links TRBV2 to TRBJ2-7; 10 nucleotides line up with TRBD2. Germline CDR1 is SNHLY and CDR2 is FYNNEI. This CDR3 spans 15 amino acids. The trim removed 5 bases at V and 3 bases at J, leaving 7 bases unmatched. The CDR3 protein is CASSFGLAEFYEQYF. CDR3 nucleotides: TGTGCCAGCAGTTTTGGACTAGCGGAGTTCTACGAGCAGTACTTC.

The genes are TRBV5-1 and TRBJ1-3; D unresolved. CDR3 length equals 15 residues. Germline CDR1 is SGHRS and CDR2 is YFSETQ. V was cut by 0 bases and J by 4 bases, with 11 bases left in between. The CDR3 nucleotides read TGCGCCAGCAGCTTGGTCGGAGGGAAAGGAAACACCATATATTTT. Translation: CASSLVGGKGNTIYF.

The V gene is TRBV6-5, the J gene TRBJ2-1; tentatively, D is TRBD1 (5 bases). The V end was cut by 0 bases, the J end by 1 base, with 10 bases between. This CDR3 is built from 16 residues. CDR1 MNHEY and CDR2 SVGAGI come from the germline V gene. CDR3 loop: CASSYSLPGSYNEQFF. For the CDR3, the DNA is TGTGCCAGCAGTTACTCCTTGCCAGGGTCCTACAATGAGCAGTTCTTC.

The gene calls are TRBV18 and TRBJ2-5, with no clear D. V lost 3 bases to trimming and J lost 1 base, with 15 bases between them. Germline values: CDR1 KGHSH, CDR2 LQKENI. The length of the CDR3 is 16 residues. The CDR3 sequence is CASSPPRGLGQETQYF. The DNA of the CDR3 is TGTGCCAGCTCACCCCCCCGCGGTTTGGGCCAAGAGACCCAGTACTTC.